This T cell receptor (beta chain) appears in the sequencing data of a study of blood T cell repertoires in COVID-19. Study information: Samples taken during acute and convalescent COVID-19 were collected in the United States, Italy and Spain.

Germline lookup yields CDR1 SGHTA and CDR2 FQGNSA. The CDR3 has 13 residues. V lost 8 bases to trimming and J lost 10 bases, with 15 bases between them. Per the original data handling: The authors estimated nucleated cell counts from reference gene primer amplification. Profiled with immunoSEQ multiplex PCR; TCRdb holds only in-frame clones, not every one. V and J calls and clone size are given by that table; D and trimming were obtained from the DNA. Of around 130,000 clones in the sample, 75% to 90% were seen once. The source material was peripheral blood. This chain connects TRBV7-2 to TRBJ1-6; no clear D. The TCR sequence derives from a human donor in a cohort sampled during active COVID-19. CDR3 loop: CASQRLTPSPLHF. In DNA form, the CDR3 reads TGTGCCAGCCAACGGTTAACCCCCTCACCCCTCCACTTT.